This T cell receptor (beta chain) was recorded in a study of OX40 agonist ivuxolimab in advanced cancers. The CDR3 runs to 14 residues. Trimming pared 0 bases from V and 6 bases from J, leaving 10 bases between. Germline V lookup: CDR1 SGHKS, CDR2 YYEKEE (reference sequence). The data were produced by immunoSEQ multiplex PCR, yet TCRdb's version contains in-frame clones alone and is incomplete. The repertoire has around 64,000 clones, around nine tenths of them found once; the top ten carry roughly 0.79%. The chain employs TRBV5-5 and TRBJ2-1, with D hard to call. This sample comprised CD4+ or CD8+ T cells sorted from blood, obtained in a trial of the OX40 agonist ivuxolimab. The TCR was taken from an adult with an advanced solid tumor such as melanoma, head and neck, liver or kidney cancer. CDR3 bases: TGTGCCAGCAGCTTGGCCCGCACGGGCAATGAGCAGTTCTTC. The encoded protein is CASSLARTGNEQFF.